A selection of T cell receptor beta chains follows, all from one sample in a study of early T cells in non-severe SARS-CoV-2 infection. TCRdb passed the 5' RACE reads through MiXCR, listing each CDR3 protein once. The sample shows roughly 120,000 distinct CDR3 sequences, approximately 12% of them seen only once. The sample in question was whole blood, obtained at baseline. Every receptor here comes from an adult who was a healthcare worker with PCR-confirmed SARS-CoV-2 infection or an uninfected control (not recorded which). Each CDR3 is given with its conserved first and last residue. The order of the fields is J gene, D gene, V gene, CDR3 protein. The D gene is left open where the match is weak.

TRBJ1-2	-	TRBV2	CASNENGYTF
TRBJ1-2	-	TRBV30	CAFRQPETYTF
TRBJ1-6	-	TRBV6-1	CASSEADRRAQGSPLHF
TRBJ1-4	-	TRBV20-1	CSARDSGVTNEKLFF
TRBJ1-1	-	TRBV6-1	CASSFGHAVNTEAFF
TRBJ2-2	-	TRBV6-4	CASSDRDTGELFF
TRBJ1-4	-	TRBV7-9	CASSLAGREHEKLFF
TRBJ1-1	-	TRBV4-1	CASSQEGRVNTEAFF
TRBJ2-1	TRBD1	TRBV9	CASSADRGRVNEQFF
TRBJ1-2	-	TRBV18	CASSDLENYGYTF
TRBJ2-3	TRBD2	TRBV10-2	CASKLAGEGTDTQYF
TRBJ2-1	TRBD2	TRBV19	CASTPSGRVYNEQFF
TRBJ2-3	TRBD1	TRBV24-1	CATSDRDRFTDTQYF
TRBJ1-1	-	TRBV30	CAWGEFMNTEAFF
TRBJ1-5	TRBD1	TRBV6-1	CASSEGTGVNQPQHF
TRBJ2-1	TRBD2	TRBV5-4	CASSLGASGNEQFF
TRBJ2-7	-	TRBV18	CASSSPQKGSSYEQYF
TRBJ1-3	TRBD1	TRBV7-8	CASGATGPGNTIYF
TRBJ2-7	-	TRBV4-1	CASSQGPVGYEQYF
TRBJ1-1	TRBD1	TRBV18	CASSPPGDRMNTEAFF
TRBJ2-3	TRBD2	TRBV5-5	CASSLAPLAGNTDTQYF